This note documents a single T cell receptor (beta chain) sequence. As originally analysed: How many nucleated cells were present was estimated from reference gene primer amplification. TCRdb's copy holds only in-frame clones and misses some; the assay was immunoSEQ multiplex PCR. V and J calls plus clone size are reproduced from that table; the DNA served to infer D and trimming. The profile shows about 290,000 clones, under 90% of them singletons. This sample is part of a study of blood T cell repertoires in COVID-19. Study summary: The analysed material was cDNA or gDNA that came from T cells, B-cell-depleted T cells, or PBMCs.

The CDR3 has 15 amino acids. J was trimmed by 7 bases and V by 3 bases; bases with no gene match: 11. Germline CDR1 SNHLY, CDR2 FYNNEI. It was during active infection that Seattle patients were enrolled and then longitudinally followed. J is TRBJ1-2 and V is TRBV2; 7 bases map to TRBD1. The sequence was collected from a woman between 25 and 40 years old with COVID-19, enrolled during active disease. Sample: peripheral blood. CDR3 sequence (DNA): TGTGCCAGCAGTGAGGTAGGGGGCGTCAGTGTTGGCTACACCTTC. Its translation is CASSEVGGVSVGYTF.